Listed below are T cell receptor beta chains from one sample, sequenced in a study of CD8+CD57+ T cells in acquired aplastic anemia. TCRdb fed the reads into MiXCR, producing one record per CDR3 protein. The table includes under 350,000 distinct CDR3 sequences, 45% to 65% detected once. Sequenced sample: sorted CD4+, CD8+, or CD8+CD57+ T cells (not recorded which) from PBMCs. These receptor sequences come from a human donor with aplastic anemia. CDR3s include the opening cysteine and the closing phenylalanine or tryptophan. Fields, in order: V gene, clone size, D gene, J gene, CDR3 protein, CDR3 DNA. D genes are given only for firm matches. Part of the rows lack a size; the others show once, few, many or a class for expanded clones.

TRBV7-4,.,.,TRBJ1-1,CASSSAALGAEAFF,TGTGCCAGCAGCTCAGCAGCCCTCGGGGCTGAAGCTTTCTTT
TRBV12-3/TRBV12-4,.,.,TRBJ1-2,CASSLAAEYGYTF,TGTGCCAGCAGTTTAGCGGCGGAATATGGCTACACCTTC
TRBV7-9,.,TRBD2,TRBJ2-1,CASKTGRADNEQFF,TGTGCCAGCAAGACCGGGAGGGCCGACAATGAGCAGTTCTTC
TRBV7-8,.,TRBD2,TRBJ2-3,CASSPLAGRTDTQYF,TGTGCCAGCAGTCCCTTAGCGGGGCGCACAGATACGCAGTATTTT
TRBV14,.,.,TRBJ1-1,CASSHLIPRGEAFF,TGTGCCAGCAGCCACCTTATCCCGAGGGGTGAAGCTTTCTTT
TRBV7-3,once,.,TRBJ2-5,CASNGHVQETQYF,TGTGCCAGCAATGGGCATGTTCAAGAGACCCAGTACTTC
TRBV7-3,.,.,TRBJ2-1,CASSLKVQSSYNEQFF,TGTGCCAGCAGCTTGAAAGTACAGAGCTCCTACAATGAGCAGTTCTTC
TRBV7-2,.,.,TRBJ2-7,CASSLARTDKYF,TGTGCCAGCAGCTTAGCAAGGACGGACAAGTACTTC
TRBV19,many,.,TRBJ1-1,CASSIVGRGPNTEAFF,TGTGCCAGTAGTATAGTAGGCAGGGGCCCGAACACTGAAGCTTTCTTT
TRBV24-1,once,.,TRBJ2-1,CATSRSLAGSYNEQFF,TGTGCCACCAGCCGCTCCCTTGCGGGGTCCTACAATGAGCAGTTCTTC
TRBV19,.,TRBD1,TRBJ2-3,CASTGTGGITDTQYF,TGTGCCAGTACCGGGACAGGGGGGATCACAGATACGCAGTATTTT
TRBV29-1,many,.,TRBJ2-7,CSVGPRVDEQYF,TGCAGCGTTGGCCCTCGCGTTGACGAGCAGTACTTC
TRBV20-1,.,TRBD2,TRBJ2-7,CSATRTGLEAYEQYF,TGCAGTGCTACCCGAACAGGACTAGAGGCCTACGAGCAGTACTTC
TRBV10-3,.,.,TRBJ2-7,CAISGSQPSHEQYF,TGTGCCATCAGTGGATCTCAACCTAGCCACGAGCAGTACTTC
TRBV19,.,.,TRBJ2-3,CASSTGRSDTQYF,TGTGCCAGTAGTACGGGAAGGTCAGATACGCAGTATTTT
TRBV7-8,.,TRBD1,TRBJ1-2,CASSLTGERANYGYTF,TGTGCCAGCAGCTTAACAGGGGAAAGGGCTAACTATGGCTACACCTTC
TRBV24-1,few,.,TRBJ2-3,CATSGGRTASDTQYF,TGTGCCACCAGTGGGGGTCGGACAGCCTCAGATACGCAGTATTTT
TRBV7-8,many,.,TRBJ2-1,CASSINRAYNEQFF,TGTGCCAGCAGCATAAACAGGGCGTACAATGAGCAGTTCTTC
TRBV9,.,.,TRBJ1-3,CASSPRDIDSGNTIYF,TGTGCCAGCAGCCCCCGGGACATCGACTCTGGAAACACCATATATTTT
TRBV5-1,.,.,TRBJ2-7,CASSATQGGDEQYF,TGTGCCAGCAGCGCAACACAAGGTGGGGACGAGCAGTACTTC
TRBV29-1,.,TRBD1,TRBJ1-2,CSVEKGQGIGNGYTF,TGCAGCGTTGAAAAGGGACAGGGGATTGGCAATGGCTACACCTTC
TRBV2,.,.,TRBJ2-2,CASSEAQSGFGELFF,TGTGCCAGCAGTGAAGCGCAGTCAGGATTCGGGGAGCTGTTTTTT
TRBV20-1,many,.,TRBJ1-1,CSARARGPTGALTEAFF,TGCAGTGCTAGAGCCCGCGGACCAACCGGGGCCCTCACTGAAGCTTTCTTT
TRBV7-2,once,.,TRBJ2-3,CASSLAGYTDTQYF,TGTGCCAGCAGCTTAGCGGGTTACACAGATACGCAGTATTTT
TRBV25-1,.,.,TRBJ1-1,CASSAPVGQGNTEAFF,TGTGCCAGCAGCGCCCCTGTAGGGCAAGGGAACACTGAAGCTTTCTTT
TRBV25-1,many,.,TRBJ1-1,CASSAGIMNTEAFF,TGTGCCAGCAGTGCAGGGATTATGAACACTGAAGCTTTCTTT
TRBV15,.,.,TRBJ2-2,CAARIGQGTGELFF,TGTGCCGCCAGGATTGGTCAGGGGACCGGGGAGCTGTTTTTT
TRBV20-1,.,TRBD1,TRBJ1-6,CSASGPGGPPLHF,TGCAGTGCTAGTGGCCCAGGGGGTCCACCCCTCCACTTT
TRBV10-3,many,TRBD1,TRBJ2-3,CAISRRQGASDTQYF,TGTGCCATCAGTAGGCGGCAGGGGGCCTCAGATACGCAGTATTTT
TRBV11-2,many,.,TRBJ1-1,CASSFRTFGVNTEAFF,TGTGCCAGCAGTTTCAGGACCTTCGGGGTGAACACTGAAGCTTTCTTT
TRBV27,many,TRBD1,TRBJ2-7,CASSFGTGGSEQYF,TGTGCCAGCAGTTTTGGGACAGGGGGCAGCGAGCAGTACTTC
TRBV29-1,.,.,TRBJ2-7,CSVELGVYEQYF,TGCAGCGTTGAGTTGGGAGTTTACGAGCAGTACTTC
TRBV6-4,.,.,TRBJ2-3,CASSDSGDTDTQYF,TGTGCCAGCAGTGACTCAGGGGACACAGATACGCAGTATTTT
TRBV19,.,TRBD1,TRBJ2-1,CASSINDGTGGNEQFF,TGTGCCAGTAGTATTAATGACGGGACAGGGGGCAATGAGCAGTTCTTC
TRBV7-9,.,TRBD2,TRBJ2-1,CASSTGLAGNNEQFF,TGTGCCAGCAGCACCGGACTAGCGGGTAACAATGAGCAGTTCTTC
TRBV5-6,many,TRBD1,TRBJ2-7,CASSLEGTGDYEQYF,TGTGCCAGCAGCTTGGAGGGTACAGGGGACTACGAGCAGTACTTC
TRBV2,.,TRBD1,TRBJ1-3,CASSDTGQGNTIYF,TGTGCCAGCAGTGATACGGGACAGGGAAACACCATATATTTT
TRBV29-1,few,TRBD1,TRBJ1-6,CSIATGGNSPLHF,TGCAGCATTGCGACAGGGGGTAACTCACCCCTCCACTTT
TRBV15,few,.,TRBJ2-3,CATSQQDTDTQYF,TGTGCCACCAGCCAACAGGACACAGATACGCAGTATTTT
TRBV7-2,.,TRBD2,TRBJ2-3,CASRASGADTQYF,TGTGCCAGCAGGGCTAGCGGAGCAGATACGCAGTATTTT
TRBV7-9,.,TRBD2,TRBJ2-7,CASRAGTSGSYEQYF,TGTGCCAGCAGGGCCGGGACTAGCGGATCCTACGAGCAGTACTTC